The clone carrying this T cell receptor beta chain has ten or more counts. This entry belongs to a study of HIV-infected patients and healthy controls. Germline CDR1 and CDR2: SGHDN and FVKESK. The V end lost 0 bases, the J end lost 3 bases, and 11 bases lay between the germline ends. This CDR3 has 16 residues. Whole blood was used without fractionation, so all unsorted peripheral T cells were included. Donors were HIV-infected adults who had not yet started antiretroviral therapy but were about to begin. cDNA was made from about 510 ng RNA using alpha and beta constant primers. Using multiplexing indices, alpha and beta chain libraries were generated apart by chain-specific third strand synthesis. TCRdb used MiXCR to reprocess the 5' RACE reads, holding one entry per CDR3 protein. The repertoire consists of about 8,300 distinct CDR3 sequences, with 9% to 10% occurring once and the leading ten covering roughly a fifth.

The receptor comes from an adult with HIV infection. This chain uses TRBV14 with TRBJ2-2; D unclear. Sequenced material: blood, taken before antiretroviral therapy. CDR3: CASSQDFGRYTGELFF. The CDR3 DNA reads TGTGCCAGCAGCCAAGATTTCGGGCGATACACCGGGGAGCTGTTTTTT.